These 16 T cell receptor beta chains were all obtained from the same sample, sequenced in a study of blood T cell repertoires in COVID-19. Method: immunoSEQ multiplex PCR; TCRdb's copy keeps in-frame clones and lacks some. Of 300,000 to 450,000 clones listed, 85% were seen once; the top ten hold 3.5% to 4%. The material sequenced was peripheral blood. The receptors come from a woman aged 18-29 years with acute or convalescent COVID-19.

The chain carries TRBV10-1 and TRBJ1-1, with a weak D call TRBD1 (6 bases). The CDR3 sequence is 14 residues long. Trimming pared 5 bases from V and 1 base from J, leaving 11 bases between. The germline V gene encodes CDR1 WNHNN and CDR2 SYGVQD (reference sequence). The CDR3 sequence is CASSPDSPNTEAFF. The CDR3 region has the DNA TGCGCCAGCAGTCCGGACAGCCCGAACACTGAAGCTTTCTTT.

This chain joins TRBV9 and TRBJ1-1; D might be TRBD1 (5 bases). Germline V gives CDR1 SGDLS, CDR2 YYNGEE. The CDR3 is 15 amino acids. Trimming left V 0 bases short and J 1 base short, with 10 bases between. The CDR3 DNA reads TGTGCCAGCAGCGTAGCTACGACAGCGAACACTGAAGCTTTCTTT. Translated: CASSVATTANTEAFF.

This chain connects TRBV29-1 to TRBJ1-1, with D uncertain. Trimming pared 5 bases from V and 6 bases from J, leaving 10 bases between. CDR3 size: 11 residues. Germline loops: CDR1 SQVTM, CDR2 ANQGSEA. The CDR3 region is CSVWWRAEAFF. CDR3 bases: TGCAGCGTTTGGTGGCGGGCTGAAGCTTTCTTT.

V and J are TRBV27 and TRBJ2-7, with D unclear. Germline V lookup: CDR1 MNHEY, CDR2 SMNVEV (reference sequence). Between the trimmed V and J ends, which lost 2 bases and 7 bases, there was a span of 15 bases. The CDR3 has 14 residues. The CDR3 sequence: CASSLAGVFGEQYF. The CDR3, as DNA: TGTGCCAGCAGTTTAGCAGGCGTCTTTGGGGAGCAGTACTTC.

The CDR3 sequence: CASSVGELFF. CDR3 bases: TGTGCCAGCTCAGTCGGGGAGCTGTTTTTT. The genes are TRBV6-5 and TRBJ2-2; D remains ambiguous. Germline V gene data show CDR1 as MNHEY and CDR2 as SVGAGI. The CDR3 has 10 amino acids. The V end lost 8 bases, the J end lost 7 bases, and 5 bases lay between the germline ends.

In its sample, this clone was seen a few times. V usage is TRBV14 and J usage is TRBJ2-5, with TRBD2 matching over 7 bases. The CDR3 sequence is 16 residues long. V was clipped by 0 bases and J by 1 base; unmatched bases: 5. Germline loops: CDR1 SGHDN, CDR2 FVKESK. CDR3 residues: CASSQDWGGPQETQYF. The CDR3 DNA is TGTGCCAGCAGCCAAGATTGGGGGGGACCCCAAGAGACCCAGTACTTC.

This clone came up a few times. CDR3 in DNA: TGTGCCAGCAGCCGCTATGGCTACACCTTC. Protein sequence: CASSRYGYTF. The genes are TRBV28 and TRBJ1-2; D gene ambiguous. V lost 6 bases, J lost 4 bases, and 3 bases lay in between. This CDR3 comprises 10 residues. Germline CDR1 MDHEN, CDR2 SYDVKM.

The V call is TRBV2, the J call TRBJ2-7; tentatively, D is TRBD2 (6 bases). Trimming shortened V by 2 bases and J by 4 bases, and 18 bases separated the two germline ends. The CDR3 runs to 16 residues. Germline CDR1 is SNHLY and CDR2 is FYNNEI. Here the CDR3 DNA reads TGTGCCAGCAGTGAAAGGGTCCGGCGGGGAAATTACGAGCAGTACTTC. Translated, it gives CASSERVRRGNYEQYF.

This chain links TRBV29-1 with TRBJ2-1, with a weak D call TRBD2 (6 bases). This CDR3 spans 13 amino acids. The V end lost 4 bases, the J end lost 3 bases, and 10 bases lay between the germline ends. Germline V gene data show CDR1 as SQVTM and CDR2 as ANQGSEA. CDR3 nucleotides: TGCAGCGTTGCCGGGACTGGCTACAATGAGCAGTTCTTC. It yields the protein CSVAGTGYNEQFF.

The chain links TRBV18 to TRBJ1-3, with D unresolved. The CDR3 loop spans 16 amino acids. Trimming left V 3 bases short and J 7 bases short, with 19 bases between. The germline CDR1 and CDR2 sequences are KGHSH and LQKENI. CDR3 bases: TGTGCCAGCTCACCCCTAGGCACGGGAAAGGAGAACACCATATATTTT. Translating it yields CASSPLGTGKENTIYF.

A note on this clone: One junction end disagrees with the germline gene, perhaps due to a read error. The J gene is TRBJ2-7, the V gene TRBV3-1 (or the pseudogene TRBV3-2); 10 nucleotides match TRBD1. The V gene's germline CDR1 is LGHDT and CDR2 YNNKEL (reference sequence). The CDR3 has 15 amino acids. The CDR3 sequence is CASSQTTGGSSEQYF. CDR3 DNA sequence: TGTGCCAGCAGCCAGACGACAGGGGGCTCCTCCGAGCAGTACTTC.

This rearrangement joins TRBV21-1 to TRBJ2-6; the table's D call, TRBD1, was not checked against the DNA. TRBV21-1 is a pseudogene. The CDR3 runs to 18 residues. The CDR3 loop is CASSPRTGESSGANVLTF. In DNA form, the CDR3 reads TGTGCCAGCAGCCCCCGGACAGGGGAAAGCTCTGGGGCCAACGTCCTGACTTTC.

The V gene is TRBV2, the J gene TRBJ1-5, with 8 bases aligning to TRBD1. V was pared by 3 bases and J by 7 bases, with 5 bases of the junction left unmatched. The CDR3 runs 14 residues. Germline V gene data show CDR1 as SNHLY and CDR2 as FYNNEI. The CDR3 protein is CASSDAGGVQPQHF. CDR3 DNA sequence: TGTGCCAGCAGTGATGCAGGGGGCGTACAGCCCCAGCATTTT.

This sequence joins TRBV6-5 and TRBJ2-7, with D unclear. Germline V gene sequence: CDR1 MNHEY, CDR2 SVGAGI. The CDR3 covers 15 residues. Between the trimmed V and J ends, which lost 4 bases and 0 bases, there was a span of 13 bases. CDR3 nucleotide sequence: TGTGCCAGCAGTTCACCCGCAGGTAGCTCCTACGAGCAGTACTTC. This sequence encodes CASSSPAGSSYEQYF.

The chain combines TRBV19 with TRBJ1-4; D gene unclear. The V gene's germline CDR1 is LNHDA and CDR2 SQIVND (reference sequence). This CDR3 contains 13 residues. V lost 3 bases and J lost 8, with 10 bases in between. The CDR3 protein is CASSISLAEKLFF. In nucleotides, the CDR3 is TGTGCCAGTAGTATTTCGTTAGCCGAAAAACTGTTTTTT.

The CDR3 region has the DNA TGTGCCAGCAGCTCGGGACCTGGGGGGGAGACCCAGTACTTC. Translation: CASSSGPGGETQYF. The chain is built from TRBV5-6 and TRBJ2-5, with D perhaps matching TRBD2 (6 bases). This CDR3 spans 14 amino acids. Deletions cut 3 bases from V and 5 bases from J, with 14 bases between. Germline CDR1 is SGHDT and CDR2 is YYEEEE.